This T cell receptor (beta chain) came from a study of CXCR3-negative and CXCR3-positive naive CD8 T cells. Whole-study findings and limits: Memory CD8+ cells had much lower diversity, and both naive subsets had comparably high diversity.

With regard to this clonotype: What it binds is not known.

Germline V gene data show CDR1 as MDHEN and CDR2 as SYDVKM. The CDR3 is made up of 12 amino acids. 5' RACE with UMI labels generated the TRB cDNA libraries. TCRdb re-called the 5' RACE reads; every CDR3 protein appears as one record, without DNA. The listing contains approximately 41,000 distinct CDR3 sequences. This TCR derives from a human donor in good health. Some clones in this sample may be carry-over from other donors' samples. The source material was memory CD8+ T cells from blood. The chain recombines TRBV28 with TRBJ2-7; with no DNA, the TCRdb D assignment of TRBD1 cannot be verified. CDR3 sequence reads: CASSTGYYEQYF.